Given below is one T cell receptor (beta chain) in context. CDR1 LNHDA and CDR2 SQIVND come from the germline V gene (reference sequence). The V and J ends lost 1 base and 8 bases, in that order; junction bases with no gene match: 10. This CDR3 is built from 16 residues. Data came from immunoSEQ multiplex PCR; TCRdb stores just in-frame clones and leaves some out. This table has under 20,000 clones, more than 80% appearing once. The data were obtained in a study of OX40 agonist ivuxolimab in advanced cancers. Study information: Patients were treated with intravenous ivuxolimab, dosed at 0.01 to 10 mg/kg and infused every 2 weeks. Patients with hepatocellular carcinoma, melanoma, renal cell or head and neck cancer made up the dose-escalation patients. From about 20 to 80 years was the age range, with a mean of around 60 years, and approximately 84% were male.

The chain joins TRBV19 to TRBJ2-2, with TRBD1 matching 7 bases. The sequence derives from an adult with an advanced solid tumor such as melanoma, head and neck, liver or kidney cancer. The sequenced sample was CD4+ or CD8+ T cells sorted from blood, obtained in a trial of the OX40 agonist ivuxolimab. CDR3 nucleotides: TGTGCCAGTAGTATAGGGACAGGATCCAGTTCTGGGGAGCTGTTTTTT. Its translation is CASSIGTGSSSGELFF.